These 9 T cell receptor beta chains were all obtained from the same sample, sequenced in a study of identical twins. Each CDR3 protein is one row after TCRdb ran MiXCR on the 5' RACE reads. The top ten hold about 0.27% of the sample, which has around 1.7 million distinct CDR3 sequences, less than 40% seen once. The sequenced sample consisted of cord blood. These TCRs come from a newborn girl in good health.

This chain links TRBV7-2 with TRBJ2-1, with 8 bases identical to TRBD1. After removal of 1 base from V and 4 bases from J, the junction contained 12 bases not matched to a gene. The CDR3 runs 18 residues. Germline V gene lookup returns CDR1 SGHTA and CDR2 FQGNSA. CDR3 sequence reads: CASSLDPSYRGTYNEQFF. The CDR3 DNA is TGTGCCAGCAGCTTAGATCCCTCCTACAGGGGGACTTACAATGAGCAGTTCTTC.

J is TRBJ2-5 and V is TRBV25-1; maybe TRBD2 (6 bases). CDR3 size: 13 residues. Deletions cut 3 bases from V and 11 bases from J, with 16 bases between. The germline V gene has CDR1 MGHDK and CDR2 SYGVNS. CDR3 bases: TGTGCCAGCAGTGACCAAGGGTGGAGGGAGCAGTACTTC. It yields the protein CASSDQGWREQYF.

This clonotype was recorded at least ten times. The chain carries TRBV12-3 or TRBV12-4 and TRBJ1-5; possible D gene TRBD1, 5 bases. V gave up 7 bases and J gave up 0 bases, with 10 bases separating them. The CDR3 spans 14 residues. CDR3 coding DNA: TGTGCCAGCACTCGGCAGGGTAGCAATCAGCCCCAGCATTTT. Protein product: CASTRQGSNQPQHF.

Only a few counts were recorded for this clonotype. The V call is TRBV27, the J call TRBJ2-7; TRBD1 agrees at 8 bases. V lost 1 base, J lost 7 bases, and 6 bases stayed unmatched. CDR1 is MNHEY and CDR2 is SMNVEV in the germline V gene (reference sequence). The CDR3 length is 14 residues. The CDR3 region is CASSLWDRSQEQYF. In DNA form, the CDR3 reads TGTGCCAGCAGTTTATGGGACAGGTCACAGGAGCAGTACTTC.

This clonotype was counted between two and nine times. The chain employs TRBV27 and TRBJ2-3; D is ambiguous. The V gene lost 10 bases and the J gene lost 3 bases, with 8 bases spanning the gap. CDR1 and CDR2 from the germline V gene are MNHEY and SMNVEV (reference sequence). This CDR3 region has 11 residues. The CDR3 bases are TGTGCCACAAAAGCGACAGATACGCAGTATTTT. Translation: CATKATDTQYF.

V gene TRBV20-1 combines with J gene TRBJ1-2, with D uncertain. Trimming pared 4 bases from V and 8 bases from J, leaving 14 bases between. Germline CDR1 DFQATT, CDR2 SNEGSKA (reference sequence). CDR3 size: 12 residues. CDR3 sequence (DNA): TGCAGTGCTATAGGACGCGGAGCGGGCTACACCTTC. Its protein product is CSAIGRGAGYTF.

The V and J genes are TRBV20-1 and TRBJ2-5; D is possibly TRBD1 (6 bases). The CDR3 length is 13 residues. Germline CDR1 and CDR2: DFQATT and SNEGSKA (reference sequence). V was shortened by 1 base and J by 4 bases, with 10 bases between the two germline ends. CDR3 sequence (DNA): TGCAGTGCTAGAGCTCAAGGGGGAGAGACCCAGTACTTC. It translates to CSARAQGGETQYF.

CDR3 residues: CASSLAGSSEPLIRFF. CDR3 nucleotides: TGTGCCAGCAGCTTAGCTGGGAGTAGCGAGCCCTTGATAAGGTTCTTC. The chain joins TRBV11-1 to TRBJ2-1; the D gene is possibly TRBD2 (5 bases). The V end was cut by 0 bases, the J end by 15 bases, with 24 bases between. CDR1 SGHAT and CDR2 FQDESV come from the germline V gene (reference sequence). This CDR3 has 16 amino acids.

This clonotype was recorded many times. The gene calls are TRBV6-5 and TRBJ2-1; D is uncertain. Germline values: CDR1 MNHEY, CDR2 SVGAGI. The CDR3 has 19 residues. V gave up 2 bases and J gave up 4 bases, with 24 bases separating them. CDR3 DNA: TGTGCCAGCAGTTACAGGGCTACGGGCCCCCGTTATCCTTACAATGAGCAGTTCTTC. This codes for CASSYRATGPRYPYNEQFF.